This T cell receptor beta chain appears in the sequencing data of a study of beta chain features in type 1 diabetes. This clone showed up just a few times. The antigen is not known. Trimming removed 4 bases at V and 7 bases at J, with 23 bases between. The CDR3 is 16 residues long. Germline V gives CDR1 SQVTM, CDR2 ANQGSEA. Cell sorting via CD45RO/CCR7/CD25/CD127/CD95/CD27 was performed to obtain CD4+ naive, central memory, regulatory and stem cell-like memory cells. Regarding the study as a whole: TCRB CDR3s were moderately but significantly shorter in Type 1 diabetes patients in all four CD4+ subsets. In cDNA sequencing, cells with high TCR expression could be over-represented. More deletions and fewer insertions at VDJ junctions were found in patients with type 1 diabetes.

The sequenced template was cDNA made from the entire isolated RNA. Generated by immunoSEQ multiplex PCR, the TCRdb table keeps only in-frame clones and is missing some. The sample yields 160,000 or so clones, 6.5% to 10% seen once. The material sequenced was central memory CD4+ T cells from blood. This TCR came from a woman aged 18-29 years with type 1 diabetes. This chain connects TRBV29-1 to TRBJ2-1, with TRBD1 as a possible D gene (5 bases). The CDR3 protein is CSVGTVRRATKNEQFF. In nucleotides, the CDR3 is TGCAGCGTTGGAACCGTTCGCAGGGCGACCAAAAATGAGCAGTTCTTC.